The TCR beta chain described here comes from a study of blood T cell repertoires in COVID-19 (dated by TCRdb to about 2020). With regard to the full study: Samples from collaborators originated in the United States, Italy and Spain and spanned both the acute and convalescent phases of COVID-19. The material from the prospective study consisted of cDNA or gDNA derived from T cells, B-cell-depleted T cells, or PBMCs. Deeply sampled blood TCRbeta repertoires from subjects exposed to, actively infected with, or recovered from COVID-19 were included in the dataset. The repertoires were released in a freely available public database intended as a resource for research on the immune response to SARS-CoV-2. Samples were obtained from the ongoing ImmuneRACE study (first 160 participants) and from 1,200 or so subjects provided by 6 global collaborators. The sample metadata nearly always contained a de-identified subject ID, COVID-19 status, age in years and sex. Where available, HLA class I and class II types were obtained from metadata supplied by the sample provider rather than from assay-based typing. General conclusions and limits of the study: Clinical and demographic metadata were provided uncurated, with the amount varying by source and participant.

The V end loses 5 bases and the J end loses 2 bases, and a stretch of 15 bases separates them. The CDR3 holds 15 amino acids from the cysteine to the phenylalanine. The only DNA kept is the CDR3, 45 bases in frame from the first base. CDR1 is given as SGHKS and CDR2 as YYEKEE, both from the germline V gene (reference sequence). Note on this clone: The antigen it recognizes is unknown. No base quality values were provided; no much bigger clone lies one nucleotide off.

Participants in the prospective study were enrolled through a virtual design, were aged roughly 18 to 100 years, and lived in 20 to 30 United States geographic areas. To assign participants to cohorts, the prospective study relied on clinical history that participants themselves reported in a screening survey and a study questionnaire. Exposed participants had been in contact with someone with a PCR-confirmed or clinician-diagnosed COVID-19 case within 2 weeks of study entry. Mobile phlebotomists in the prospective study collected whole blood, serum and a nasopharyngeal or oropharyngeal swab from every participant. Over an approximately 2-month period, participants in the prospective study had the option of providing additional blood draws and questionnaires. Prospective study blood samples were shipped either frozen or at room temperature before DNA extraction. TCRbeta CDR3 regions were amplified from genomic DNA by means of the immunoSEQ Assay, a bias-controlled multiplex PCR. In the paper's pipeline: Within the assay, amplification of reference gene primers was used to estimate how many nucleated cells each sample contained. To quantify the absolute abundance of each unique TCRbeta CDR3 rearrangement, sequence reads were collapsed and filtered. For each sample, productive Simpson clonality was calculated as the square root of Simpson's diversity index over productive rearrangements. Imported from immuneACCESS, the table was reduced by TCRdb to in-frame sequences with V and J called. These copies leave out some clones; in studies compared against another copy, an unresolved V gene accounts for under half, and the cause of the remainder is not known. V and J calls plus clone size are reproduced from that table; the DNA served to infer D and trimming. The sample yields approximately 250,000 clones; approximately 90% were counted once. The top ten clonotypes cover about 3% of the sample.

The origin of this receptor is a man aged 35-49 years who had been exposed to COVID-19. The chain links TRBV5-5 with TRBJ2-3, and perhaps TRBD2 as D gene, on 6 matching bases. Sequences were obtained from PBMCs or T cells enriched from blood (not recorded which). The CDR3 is CASRTPGLDTDTQYF. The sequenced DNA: TGTGCCAGCAGAACACCGGGACTGGACACAGATACGCAGTATTTT. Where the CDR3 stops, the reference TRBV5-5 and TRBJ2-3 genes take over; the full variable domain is DAGVTQSPTHLIKTRGQQVTLRCSPISGHKSVSWYQQVLGQGPQFIFQYYEKEERGRGNFPDRFSARQFPNYSSELNVNALLLGDSALYLCASRTPGLDTDTQYFGPGTRLTVL.